This T cell receptor beta chain was sequenced in a study of human T cells and chemical hapten exposure (dated by TCRdb to about 2021). The study in broad terms: For sensitization, 2% DPC in acetone was applied to a 2 cm by 2 cm area of upper inner arm skin. Throughout the study period of 20 to 30 weeks, patients also received therapeutic DPC doses to the scalp every week. Patch testing on the upper back used Finn chambers containing 0.01% DPC, with scoring done after 6 days according to International Contact Dermatitis Research Group standards. Most of the patients in the cohort were female, and the cohort covered alopecia areata with under or over 50% scalp involvement, alopecia totalis and alopecia universalis. Libraries were pooled for sequencing, and variation in per-sample TCR yields was attributed mainly to small differences in library volumes within the pool. The study tracked peripheral blood TCR repertoire changes in vivo during primary and secondary sensitization to the hapten diphenylcyclopropenone (DPC) in alopecia patients. Blood samples were taken from patients before sensitization (week 0) and at 2, 6 and about 24 weeks after DPC sensitization. Twenty-nine alopecia patients gave blood for TCR sequencing at one to four time points (pre-sensitization, 2, 6 and 24 weeks). Overall results and qualifications from the work: After repeated subsampling, changes were observed in the strength of the expansion versus patch-test correlation and in the threshold at which the correlation became significant. Compared with pre-sensitization or healthy control sets, expanded TCRs formed significantly more large CDR3 similarity clusters, which is consistent with antigen-driven responses. A positive correlation was found between the number of PT1 expanded TCRs and patch test score, with significance reached at thresholds 8, 16 and 32 but not 4. Because all patients had alopecia, a presumed autoimmune disease, the immune response of the patients might differ from that of healthy individuals. No change with DPC sensitization was found in the number of TCRs above 1 in 1000 frequency, and no evidence of global repertoire structure alterations was found.

The CDR3 runs 14 amino acids, cysteine and phenylalanine included. Just the 42-base CDR3 DNA is kept, in frame starting at base 1. Worth noting for this clonotype: The antigen it recognizes is unknown. One base away there is no much larger clone; base qualities are not given.

Library preparation was by RACE. Sequenced on a NextSeq 500. Library preparation attached unique molecular identifiers to individual cDNA molecules for quantitative, reproducible TCR counting. From each blood RNA sample, both TCR alpha and TCR beta chains were sequenced. Regarding the original processing steps: A median of around 96,000 TCRs per sample was observed, with a range of 23,224 to 690,600. The Decombinator software suite was used to annotate the V, J and CDR3 of the TCR reads. To make PS versus PT1 abundance plots, every sample was subsampled to the same number of TCRs (28,000). TCRs were defined as expanded if absent before sensitization and observed at least eight times at the 2-week time point. TCRdb passed the public sequencing reads through fastp at Q25 and MiXCR, retaining productive beta sequences. Identical CDR3 proteins give one entry, which carries the most common genes and DNA. The V and J calls here are based on TCRdb, not the publication. The sample yields about 350,000 distinct CDR3 sequences; 6% to 7% were counted once. The ten largest account for more than 5.5% of the sample.

The time point label on this specimen signifies: patch test 2, 6 weeks after DPC sensitization. The sample's treatment or condition, from its label and the paper: therapeutic diphenylcyclopropenone sensitization with weekly scalp DPC. Blood at each patch-test visit was drawn before the patch test was applied. To be eligible, patients had to be aged 18 to 70, diagnosed with alopecia and judged suitable for DPC therapy, while pregnant patients were excluded. Unfractionated whole blood was collected in Tempus Blood RNA tubes, and total RNA was extracted from that blood. Recombination joined TRBV21-1 with TRBJ2-4; the table's D call TRBD1 went unverified against the DNA. TRBV21-1 is termed a pseudogene. The clonotype comes from a woman younger than 35 with alopecia areata. Some clones in this sample may be carry-over from other donors' samples. The material was whole blood, obtained in connection with sensitization to the hapten diphenylcyclopropenone (DPC). The CDR3 region: CASSGTGGEGIKYF. The sequenced DNA: TGTGCCAGCAGCGGTACAGGGGGCGAAGGCATTAAGTACTTC.